The entry below gives a single T cell receptor (beta chain) sequence along with its context. Vbeta (60) and Jbeta (13) primers were used in the PCR. Only in-frame clones appear in the TCRdb table, and some are missing; sequencing was by immunoSEQ multiplex PCR. The sample holds 120,000 or so clones, 50% to 75% seen once. The source of the sample is a study of cytomegalovirus exposure and HLA in healthy donors. Study-wide background: Unique TCRs numbering roughly 85 million, obtained from HLA-typed donors, made up an early data release.

CDR1 LNHDA and CDR2 SQIVND come from the germline V gene (reference sequence). V shed 1 base, J shed 9 bases, and the junction held 5 bases outside the gene matches. The CDR3 has 14 amino acids. What was sequenced was PBMCs. The source of this sequence is a woman in her thirties or forties in good health and CMV-seropositive. V and J are TRBV19 and TRBJ2-1, with 8 bases that match TRBD2. The CDR3 sequence is CASSIVGTRGEQFF. In nucleotides, the CDR3 is TGTGCCAGTAGTATAGTAGGGACTAGGGGTGAGCAGTTCTTC.